A single sample gave rise to the 24 T cell receptor beta chains below, sequenced in a study of T cell responses to AZD1222 COVID-19 vaccine. Sequencing used immunoSEQ multiplex PCR; TCRdb keeps in-frame clones, though not all of them. This table has 200,000 or so clones, about 93% appearing once. This sample comprised peripheral blood, obtained on day 0 of MenACWY control vaccination. These receptors all stem from an adult in good health.

The chain combines TRBV28 with TRBJ1-1, with D perhaps TRBD1 (5 bases). CDR3 length: 15 residues. Per the germline V gene, CDR1 is MDHEN and CDR2 is SYDVKM. V lost 5 bases, J lost 7 bases, and 20 bases lay in between. The CDR3, as DNA: TGTGCCAGCAGTGCCCGGGGGGGGTTCGTCTTTGAAGCTTTCTTT. The encoded protein is CASSARGGFVFEAFF.

The chain couples TRBV9 to TRBJ1-6; D ambiguous. This CDR3 comprises 16 residues. Trimming removed 0 bases from V and 7 bases from J, with 14 bases in between. CDR1 is SGDLS, CDR2 YYNGEE, per germline. CDR3 DNA: TGTGCCAGCAGCGTAGGGTCAGGTGGTTCGAATTCACCCCTCCACTTT. This encodes CASSVGSGGSNSPLHF.

This chain connects TRBV5-1 to TRBJ1-6; D is undetermined. Per the germline V gene, CDR1 is SGHRS and CDR2 is YFSETQ. The CDR3 runs to 15 residues. Trimming took 0 bases from V and 5 from J, leaving 9 bases between them. The CDR3 DNA sequence: TGCGCCAGCAGCTTGGACGGGAGAGATAATTCACCCCTCCACTTT. The encoded protein is CASSLDGRDNSPLHF.

This chain connects TRBV5-1 to TRBJ1-3; weak D call: TRBD1 (5 bases). The CDR3 runs 16 residues. With 0 bases removed from V and 1 base from J, the gap between germline ends came to 11 bases. The germline CDR1 and CDR2 sequences are SGHRS and YFSETQ. CDR3 DNA sequence: TGCGCCAGCAGCTTGGAGACAGCACTTTCTGGAAACACCATATATTTT. As protein: CASSLETALSGNTIYF.

The genes are TRBV28 and TRBJ1-2; D ambiguous. The ends were cut back, 7 bases at V and 2 bases at J, with 17 bases in the middle. The germline V gene has CDR1 MDHEN and CDR2 SYDVKM. The CDR3 sequence is 15 residues long. The CDR3 nucleotides read TGTGCCAGCACTCCCCCCCCACCAGAAAACTATGGCTACACCTTC. Translating it yields CASTPPPPENYGYTF.

V is TRBV2 and J is TRBJ1-1; no definite D call. The CDR3 spans 14 residues. Germline values: CDR1 SNHLY, CDR2 FYNNEI. V was shortened by 4 bases and J by 1 base, with 10 bases between the two germline ends. The CDR3 DNA follows: TGTGCCAGCAGTGCTGGGTTAAGGAACACTGAAGCTTTCTTT. The encoded protein is CASSAGLRNTEAFF. Full variable domain (missing parts from reference TRBV2 and TRBJ1-1): EPEVTQTPSHQVTQMGQEVILRCVPISNHLYFYWYRQILGQKVEFLVSFYNNEISEKSEIFDDQFSVERPDGSNFTLKIRSTKLEDSAMYFCASSAGLRNTEAFFGQGTRLTVV.

V is TRBV4-2 and J is TRBJ1-1; 7 bases match TRBD1. J gave up 10 bases and V 3 bases, and 8 bases lay outside the gene matches. This CDR3 has 13 amino acids. CDR1 and CDR2 (germline): LGHNA, YNFKEQ. CDR3 sequence reads: CASSHDRAGGAFF. The CDR3 DNA is TGTGCCAGCAGCCATGACAGGGCCGGTGGAGCTTTCTTT.

This clone was seen once. The CDR3 loop is CASSWNRGTTGELFF. The CDR3, as DNA: TGCGCCAGCAGCTGGAATCGAGGGACGACCGGGGAGCTGTTTTTT. The chain combines TRBV5-1 with TRBJ2-2, with D perhaps assigned TRBD1 or TRBD2 (5 bases each). Per the germline V gene, CDR1 is SGHRS and CDR2 is YFSETQ. The germline V and J ends were trimmed by 3 bases and 5 bases, with 14 bases remaining between them. This CDR3 has 15 amino acids.

This clone has only one observation. The rearrangement joins TRBV5-6 to TRBJ1-2, with D maybe TRBD1 (6 bases). The CDR3 is 13 amino acids. V lost 1 base to trimming and J lost 6 bases, with 10 bases between them. CDR1 SGHDT and CDR2 YYEEEE come from the germline V gene. This CDR3 is CASSLPGANGYTF. The CDR3 bases are TGTGCCAGCAGCTTGCCAGGGGCGAATGGCTACACCTTC.

V gene TRBV7-6 combines with J gene TRBJ1-3, with D possibly TRBD1 on 6 matching bases. The V end lost 5 bases, the J end lost 5 bases, and 16 bases lay between the germline ends. CDR3 length equals 15 residues. Germline assignment: CDR1 SGHVS and CDR2 FNYEAQ. CDR3 nucleotide sequence: TGTGCCAGCAGCCTAGGGTCAGGGGCCAGAAACACCATATATTTT. Protein: CASSLGSGARNTIYF.

The V gene is TRBV18, the J gene TRBJ2-5; 7 nucleotides match TRBD2. Germline values: CDR1 KGHSH, CDR2 LQKENI. The CDR3 is made up of 16 amino acids. J lost 2 bases, V lost 1 base, and 7 bases had no gene match. DNA for the CDR3: TGTGCCAGCTCACCACTCCGAACTAGCGAACAAGAGACCCAGTACTTC. Translated: CASSPLRTSEQETQYF.

The chain links TRBV19 to TRBJ1-1; D may be TRBD1 (5 bases). Germline V gene data show CDR1 as LNHDA and CDR2 as SQIVND (reference sequence). CDR3 size: 15 residues. Trimming took off 2 bases at V and 11 bases at J, with 21 bases between the two ends. CDR3 loop: CASSIPGPWAEEAFF. CDR3 coding DNA: TGTGCCAGTAGTATACCGGGACCCTGGGCTGAGGAGGCTTTCTTT.

The chain employs TRBV6-1 and TRBJ2-7; D is uncertain. From germline, CDR1 is MNHNS and CDR2 SASEGT. CDR3 length equals 14 residues. The germline V and J ends were trimmed by 3 bases and 12 bases, with 21 bases remaining between them. The CDR3 nucleotides are TGTGCCAGCAGTGATTCACTCAGGACGCTTCTCGGGTACTTC. Residues: CASSDSLRTLLGYF.

This clone was counted a few times. The chain couples TRBV3-1 (or the pseudogene TRBV3-2) to TRBJ2-5; TRBD1 agrees at 7 bases. V was pared by 6 bases and J by 3 bases, with 10 bases of the junction left unmatched. Germline V CDR1 and CDR2: LGHDT, YNNKEL (reference sequence). The CDR3 sequence is 15 residues long. Here the CDR3 reads CASSLSGTVKETQYF. Written as DNA, the CDR3 is TGTGCCAGCAGTCTATCCGGGACAGTGAAAGAGACCCAGTACTTC.

This clone was observed a single time. The V and J genes are TRBV6-5 and TRBJ1-1; no reliable D call. The CDR3 consists of 15 residues. V was cut by 6 bases and J by 0 bases, with 14 bases left in between. Germline V gene sequence: CDR1 MNHEY, CDR2 SVGAGI. Here the CDR3 reads CASSLVDGMNTEAFF. The CDR3 DNA reads TGTGCCAGCAGCCTAGTCGACGGCATGAACACTGAAGCTTTCTTT.

On this clone itself: The same CDR3 arises from other DNA sequences in this sample as well. V usage is TRBV7-2 and J usage is TRBJ1-1; unclear D gene. The CDR3 sequence is 14 residues long. V lost 4 bases and J 0 bases, leaving 9 bases between the germline ends. The germline V gene encodes CDR1 SGHTA and CDR2 FQGNSA. CDR3 in DNA: TGTGCCAGCAGCTCACAGAGGTTGAACACTGAAGCTTTCTTT. Protein product: CASSSQRLNTEAFF.

This rearrangement joins TRBV6-5 to TRBJ1-6; no clear D. V was cut by 10 bases and J by 0 bases, with 10 bases left in between. In germline, CDR1 is MNHEY, CDR2 SVGAGI. This CDR3 comprises 14 residues. As DNA, the CDR3 is TGTGCCACAACCGGTAGCTCCTATAATTCACCCCTCCACTTT. Translating it yields CATTGSSYNSPLHF.

V gene TRBV25-1 combines with J gene TRBJ2-7, with 10 bases identical to TRBD1. Germline assignment: CDR1 MGHDK and CDR2 SYGVNS. V shed 4 bases, J shed 11 bases, and the junction held 8 bases outside the gene matches. CDR3 length: 13 amino acids. This chain's CDR3 is CASSGRTGGVEYF. The CDR3 nucleotides read TGTGCCAGCAGTGGTCGGACAGGGGGGGTTGAGTACTTC.

The chain recombines TRBV27 with TRBJ1-3; D unresolved. This CDR3 has 13 amino acids. Germline V gives CDR1 MNHEY, CDR2 SMNVEV (reference sequence). The V end was cut by 6 bases, the J end by 2 bases, with 8 bases between. CDR3: CASRRQAGNTIYF. CDR3 in DNA: TGTGCCAGCAGAAGACAAGCTGGAAACACCATATATTTT.

V and J are TRBV6-2 or TRBV6-3 and TRBJ2-2; D is possibly TRBD1 (5 bases). Deletions cut 5 bases from V and 0 bases from J, with 10 bases between. Per the germline V gene, CDR1 is MNHEY and CDR2 is SVGEGT. The CDR3 consists of 15 residues. Here the CDR3 DNA reads TGTGCCAGCAGTCAAGGACACTCGAACACCGGGGAGCTGTTTTTT. This codes for CASSQGHSNTGELFF.

About this clone: Other DNA sequences of this sample code for an identical CDR3. CDR3 coding DNA: TGCGCCAGCAGCTTCAATAGGAACACTGAAGCTTTCTTT. Translation: CASSFNRNTEAFF. The V and J genes are TRBV5-1 and TRBJ1-1; the D is unclear. The length of the CDR3 is 13 residues. V lost 2 bases to trimming and J lost 1 base, with 6 bases between them. Germline assignment: CDR1 SGHRS and CDR2 YFSETQ.

V usage is TRBV3-1 (or the pseudogene TRBV3-2) and J usage is TRBJ2-2; 9 bases are a match to TRBD1. With V trimmed by 5 bases and J by 6 bases, 4 bases remained unmatched. The CDR3 totals 14 residues. The germline V gene has CDR1 LGHDT and CDR2 YNNKEL (reference sequence). Here the CDR3 reads CASSSRQGAGELFF. Written as DNA, the CDR3 is TGTGCCAGCAGCTCTCGACAGGGGGCCGGGGAGCTGTTTTTT.

This rearrangement joins TRBV5-1 to TRBJ1-1, with D maybe TRBD1 (5 bases). Germline V gene lookup returns CDR1 SGHRS and CDR2 YFSETQ. There are 13 residues in the CDR3. V lost 3 bases, J lost 1 base, and 7 bases lay in between. CDR3 sequence: CASSWGSNTEAFF. CDR3 DNA: TGCGCCAGCAGCTGGGGGTCGAACACTGAAGCTTTCTTT.

The table lists this clone with a count of one. The rearrangement joins TRBV4-3 to TRBJ2-2; no clear D gene. In germline, CDR1 is LGHNA, CDR2 YSLEER. The CDR3 is 14 residues long. Trimming pared 1 base from V and 9 bases from J, leaving 12 bases between. In DNA, the CDR3 is TGCGCCAGCAGCCAAGTCCTGGCAGTGCGGGAGCTGTTTTTT. Its protein product is CASSQVLAVRELFF.